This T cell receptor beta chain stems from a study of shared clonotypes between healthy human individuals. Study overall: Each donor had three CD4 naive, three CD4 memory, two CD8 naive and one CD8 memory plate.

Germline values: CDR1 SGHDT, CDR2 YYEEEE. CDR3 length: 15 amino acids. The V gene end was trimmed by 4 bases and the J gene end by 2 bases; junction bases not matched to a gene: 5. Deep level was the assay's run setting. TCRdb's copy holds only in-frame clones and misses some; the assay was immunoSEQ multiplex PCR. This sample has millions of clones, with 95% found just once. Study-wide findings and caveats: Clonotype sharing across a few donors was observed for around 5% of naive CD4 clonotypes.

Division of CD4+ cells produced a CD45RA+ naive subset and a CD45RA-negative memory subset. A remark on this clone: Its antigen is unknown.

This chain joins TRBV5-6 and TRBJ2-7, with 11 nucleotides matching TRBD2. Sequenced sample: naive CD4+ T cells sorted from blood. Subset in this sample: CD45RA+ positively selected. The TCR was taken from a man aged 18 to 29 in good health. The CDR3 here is CASSTLAGGTYEQYF. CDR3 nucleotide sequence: TGTGCCAGCAGCACCCTAGCGGGGGGAACCTACGAGCAGTACTTC.